This record covers a single T cell receptor beta chain. Per sorted-subset replicate PCR, input was approximately 180 ng DNA, representing tens of thousands of T cell genomes. Profiled with immunoSEQ multiplex PCR; TCRdb holds only in-frame clones, not every one. The repertoire holds approximately 1.9 million clones, with 93% as singletons. Trimming pared 3 bases from V and 6 bases from J, leaving 16 bases between. CDR1 and CDR2 (germline): SGHDT, YYEEEE. The CDR3 spans 15 residues. This sample is drawn from a study of shared clonotypes between healthy human individuals. Study-wide context: Contributing individuals were a couple of females and a few males aged 18 to 49.

Positively selected for CCR7, the CD45RO-negative cells used as naive CD8 cells excluded terminally differentiated effector memory CD45RA+ cells. This sequence originates from a man aged 18-30 years in good health. Some clones in this sample may be carry-over from other donors' samples. Sequencing was performed on naive CD8+ T cells from PBMCs. This chain connects TRBV5-6 to TRBJ2-1; no clear D. The CDR3 protein is CASSSLGPGGNEQFF. In nucleotides, the CDR3 is TGTGCCAGCAGCTCTTTAGGGCCAGGTGGCAATGAGCAGTTCTTC.